These 8 T cell receptor beta chains were sequenced from one sample in a study of cytomegalovirus exposure and HLA in healthy donors (dated by TCRdb to 2017 to 2019). The protocol used for the library was the immunoSEQ multiplex PCR assay. A mixture of 60 forward primers for TCR Vbeta segments and 13 reverse primers for TCR Jbeta segments was used in the multiplex PCR. The immuneACCESS repertoire file appears here via TCRdb, limited to in-frame rearrangements. These files lack a portion of the clones; in checked studies, under half of the deficit traces to unresolved V genes, and the cause of the others is not known. The sample table records tens of thousands of clones; approximately 74% of these occur just once. The top ten clones comprise about 20% of the sample. Sequences were obtained from PBMCs. Source of these receptors: a woman aged 25-40 years in good health and CMV-seropositive.

The CDR3: CASSYSPALQETQYF. The DNA of the CDR3 is TGTGCCAGCAGTTATTCGCCTGCGCTTCAAGAGACCCAGTACTTC. V is TRBV6-5 and J is TRBJ2-5; D uncertain. CDR1 is MNHEY and CDR2 is SVGAGI in the germline V gene. The ends were cut back, 3 bases at V and 2 bases at J, with 13 bases in the middle. The CDR3 consists of 15 residues.

J is TRBJ2-2 and V is TRBV7-7; tentative D call: TRBD2 (5 bases). From germline, CDR1 is SSHAT and CDR2 FNYEAQ (reference sequence). Between the trimmed V and J ends, which lost 5 bases and 5 bases, there was a span of 18 bases. This CDR3 comprises 16 residues. The CDR3, as DNA: TGTGCCAGCAGCCAGCGGCGGGTGAAAGGGACCGGGGAGCTGTTTTTT. This codes for CASSQRRVKGTGELFF.

This sequence joins TRBV30 and TRBJ1-2; D remains unclear. Germline values: CDR1 GTSNPN, CDR2 SVGIG (reference sequence). This CDR3 is built from 13 residues. Trimming shortened V by 0 bases and J by 10 bases, and 15 bases separated the two germline ends. This CDR3 reads CAWSVRLEADYTF. The CDR3 nucleotides read TGTGCCTGGAGTGTACGGTTAGAGGCCGACTACACCTTC.

V gene TRBV4-3 combines with J gene TRBJ2-7; 8 bases are a match to TRBD2. Trimming cost V 0 bases and J 5 bases; bases outside gene matches: 9. CDR3 length: 16 residues. Germline values: CDR1 LGHNA, CDR2 YSLEER. The CDR3 reads CASSQDLSGSLDEQYF. In DNA form, the CDR3 reads TGCGCCAGCAGCCAAGATCTCAGCGGGAGTCTGGACGAGCAGTACTTC.

The chain uses TRBV7-2 and TRBJ1-5; 7 bases match TRBD1. The germline V gene encodes CDR1 SGHTA and CDR2 FQGNSA. CDR3 length: 16 residues. V shed 3 bases, J shed 0 bases, and the junction held 5 bases outside the gene matches. CDR3 coding DNA: TGTGCCAGCAGCTTGGACAGGAGATATAGCAATCAGCCCCAGCATTTT. Protein product: CASSLDRRYSNQPQHF.

The chain couples TRBV29-1 to TRBJ2-3; 7 bases are shared with TRBD1. Germline-derived CDR1 and CDR2 are SQVTM and ANQGSEA. V lost 5 bases, J lost 1 base, and 6 bases stayed unmatched. CDR3 size: 14 residues. In DNA, the CDR3 is TGCAGCGTTCGTACCGGGACAGGCACAGATACGCAGTATTTT. Translated, it gives CSVRTGTGTDTQYF.

The rearrangement links TRBV27 to TRBJ2-7; 8 bases map to TRBD1. Germline CDR1 MNHEY, CDR2 SMNVEV (reference sequence). Trimming removed 5 bases from V and 2 bases from J; junction bases left unmatched: 8. The length of the CDR3 is 15 residues. The CDR3 DNA reads TGTGCCAGCAGTCAATCCGGGACAGGCCCCTACGAGCAGTACTTC. Protein: CASSQSGTGPYEQYF.

This clone has more than one count but fewer than ten. This chain uses TRBV4-1 with TRBJ2-7; 8 bases are a match to TRBD2. Germline CDR1 MGHRA, CDR2 YSYEKL. This CDR3 region has 17 residues. V shed 1 base and J 7 bases; nucleotides not matched to a gene: 15. The CDR3 loop is CASSQVDMGLVSGEQYF. In nucleotides, the CDR3 is TGCGCCAGCAGCCAAGTAGATATGGGACTAGTAAGTGGAGAGCAGTACTTC.